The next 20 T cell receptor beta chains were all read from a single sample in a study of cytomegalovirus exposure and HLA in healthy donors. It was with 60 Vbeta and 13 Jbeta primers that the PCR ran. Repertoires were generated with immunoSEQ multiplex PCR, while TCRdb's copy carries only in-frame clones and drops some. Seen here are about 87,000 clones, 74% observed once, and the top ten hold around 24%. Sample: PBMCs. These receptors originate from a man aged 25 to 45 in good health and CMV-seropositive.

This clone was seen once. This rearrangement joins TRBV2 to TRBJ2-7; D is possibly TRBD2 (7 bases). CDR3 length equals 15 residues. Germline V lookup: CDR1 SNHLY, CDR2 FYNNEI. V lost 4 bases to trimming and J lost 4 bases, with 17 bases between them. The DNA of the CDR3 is TGTGCCAGCAGTGGGGGGGGGCTAGCGGAATACGAGCAGTACTTC. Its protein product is CASSGGGLAEYEQYF.

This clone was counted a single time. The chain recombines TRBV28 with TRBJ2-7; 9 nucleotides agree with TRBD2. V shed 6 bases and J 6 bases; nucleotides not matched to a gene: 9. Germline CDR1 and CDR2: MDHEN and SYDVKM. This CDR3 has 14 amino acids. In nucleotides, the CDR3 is TGTGCCAGCAGACCTGCGGGACTAGCTGGCGAGCAGTACTTC. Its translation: CASRPAGLAGEQYF.

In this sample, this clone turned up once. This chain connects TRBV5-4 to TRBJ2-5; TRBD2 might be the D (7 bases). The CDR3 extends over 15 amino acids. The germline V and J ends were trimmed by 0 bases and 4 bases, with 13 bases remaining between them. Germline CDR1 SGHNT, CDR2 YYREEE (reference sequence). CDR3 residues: CASSLGAGEGETQYF. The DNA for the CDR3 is TGTGCCAGCAGCTTGGGAGCAGGGGAGGGAGAGACCCAGTACTTC.

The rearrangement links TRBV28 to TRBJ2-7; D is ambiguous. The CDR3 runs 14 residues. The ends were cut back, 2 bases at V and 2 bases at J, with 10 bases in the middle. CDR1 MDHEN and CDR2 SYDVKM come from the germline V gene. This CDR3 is CASSLGPFPYEQYF. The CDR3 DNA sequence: TGTGCCAGCAGTTTAGGGCCCTTCCCCTACGAGCAGTACTTC.

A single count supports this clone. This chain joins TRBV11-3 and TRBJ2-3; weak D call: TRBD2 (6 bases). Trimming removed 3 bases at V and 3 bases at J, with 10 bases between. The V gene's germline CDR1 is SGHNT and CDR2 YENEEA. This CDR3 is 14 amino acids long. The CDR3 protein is CASSLGGMTDTQYF. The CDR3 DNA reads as TGTGCCAGCAGCTTGGGGGGTATGACAGATACGCAGTATTTT.

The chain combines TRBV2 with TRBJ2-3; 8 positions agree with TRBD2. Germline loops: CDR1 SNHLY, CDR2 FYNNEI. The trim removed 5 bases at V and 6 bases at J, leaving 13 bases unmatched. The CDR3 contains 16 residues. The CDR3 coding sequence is TGTGCCAGCAGTCTCCGGTCCGTAGCGGGGACGGATACGCAGTATTTT. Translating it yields CASSLRSVAGTDTQYF. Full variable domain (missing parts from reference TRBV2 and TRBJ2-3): EPEVTQTPSHQVTQMGQEVILRCVPISNHLYFYWYRQILGQKVEFLVSFYNNEISEKSEIFDDQFSVERPDGSNFTLKIRSTKLEDSAMYFCASSLRSVAGTDTQYFGPGTRLTVL.

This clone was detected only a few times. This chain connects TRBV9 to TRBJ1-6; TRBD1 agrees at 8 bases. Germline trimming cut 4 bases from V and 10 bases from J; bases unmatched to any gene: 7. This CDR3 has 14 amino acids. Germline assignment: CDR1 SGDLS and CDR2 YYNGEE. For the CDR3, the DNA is TGTGCCAGCAGCCCGTTGACAGGGGTATCACCCCTCCACTTT. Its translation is CASSPLTGVSPLHF.

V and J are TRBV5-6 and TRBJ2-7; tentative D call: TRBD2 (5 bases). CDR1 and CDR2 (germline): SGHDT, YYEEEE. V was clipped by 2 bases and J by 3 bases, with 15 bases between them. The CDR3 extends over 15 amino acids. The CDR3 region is CASSFSADYLYEQYF. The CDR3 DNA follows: TGTGCCAGCAGCTTTTCGGCCGACTACCTCTACGAGCAGTACTTC.

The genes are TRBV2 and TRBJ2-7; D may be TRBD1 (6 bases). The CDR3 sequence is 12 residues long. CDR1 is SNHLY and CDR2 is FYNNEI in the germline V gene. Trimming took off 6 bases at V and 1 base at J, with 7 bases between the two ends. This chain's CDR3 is CASRDSSYEQYF. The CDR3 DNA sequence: TGTGCCAGCAGGGACAGTTCCTACGAGCAGTACTTC.

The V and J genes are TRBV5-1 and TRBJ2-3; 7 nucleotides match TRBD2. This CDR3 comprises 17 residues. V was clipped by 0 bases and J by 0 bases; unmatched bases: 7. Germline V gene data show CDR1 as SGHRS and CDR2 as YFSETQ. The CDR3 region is CASSLEVAGVSTDTQYF. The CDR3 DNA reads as TGCGCCAGCAGCTTGGAGGTTGCGGGGGTAAGCACAGATACGCAGTATTTT.

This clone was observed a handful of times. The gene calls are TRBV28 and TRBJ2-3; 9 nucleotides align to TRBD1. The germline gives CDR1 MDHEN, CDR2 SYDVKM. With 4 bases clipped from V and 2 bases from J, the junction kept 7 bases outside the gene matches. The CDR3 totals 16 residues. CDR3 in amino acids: CASSSPGQGSTDTQYF. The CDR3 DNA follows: TGTGCCAGCAGTTCACCGGGACAGGGTTCCACAGATACGCAGTATTTT. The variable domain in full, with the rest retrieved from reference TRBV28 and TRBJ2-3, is DVKVTQSSRYLVKRTGEKVFLECVQDMDHENMFWYRQDPGLGLRLIYFSYDVKMKEKGDIPEGYSVSREKKERFSLILESASTNQTSMYLCASSSPGQGSTDTQYFGPGTRLTVL.

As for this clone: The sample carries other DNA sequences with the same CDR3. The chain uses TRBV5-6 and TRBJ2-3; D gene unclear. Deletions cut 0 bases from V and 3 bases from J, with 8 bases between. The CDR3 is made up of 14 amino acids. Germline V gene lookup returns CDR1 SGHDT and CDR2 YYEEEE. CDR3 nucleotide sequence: TGTGCCAGCAGCTTGGCTGGCGGAACAGATACGCAGTATTTT. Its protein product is CASSLAGGTDTQYF.

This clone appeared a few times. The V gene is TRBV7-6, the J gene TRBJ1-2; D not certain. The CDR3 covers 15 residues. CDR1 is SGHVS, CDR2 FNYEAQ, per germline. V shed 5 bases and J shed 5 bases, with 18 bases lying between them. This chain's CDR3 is CASSLRTEGAYGYTF. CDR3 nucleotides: TGTGCCAGCAGCCTCCGGACCGAGGGCGCATATGGCTACACCTTC.

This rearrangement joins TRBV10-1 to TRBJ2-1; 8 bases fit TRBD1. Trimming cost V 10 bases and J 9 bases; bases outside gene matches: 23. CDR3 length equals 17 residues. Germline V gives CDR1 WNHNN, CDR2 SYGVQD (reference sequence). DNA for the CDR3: TGCGCCATCCCAGGCAGGGGGCTGGTGTCGGCTGGGGGTGAGCAGTTCTTC. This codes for CAIPGRGLVSAGGEQFF.

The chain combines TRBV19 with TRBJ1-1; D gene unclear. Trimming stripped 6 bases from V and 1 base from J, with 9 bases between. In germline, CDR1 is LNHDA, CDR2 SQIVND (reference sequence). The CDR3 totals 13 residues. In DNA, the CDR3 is TGTGCCAGTAGCATTCTTAGGAACACTGAAGCTTTCTTT. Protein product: CASSILRNTEAFF.

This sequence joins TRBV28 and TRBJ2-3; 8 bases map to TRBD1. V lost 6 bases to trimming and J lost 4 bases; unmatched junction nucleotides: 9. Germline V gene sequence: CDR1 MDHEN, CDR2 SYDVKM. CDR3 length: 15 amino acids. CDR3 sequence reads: CASSLTGGIADTQYF. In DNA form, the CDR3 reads TGTGCCAGCAGCCTCACAGGGGGGATAGCAGATACGCAGTATTTT.

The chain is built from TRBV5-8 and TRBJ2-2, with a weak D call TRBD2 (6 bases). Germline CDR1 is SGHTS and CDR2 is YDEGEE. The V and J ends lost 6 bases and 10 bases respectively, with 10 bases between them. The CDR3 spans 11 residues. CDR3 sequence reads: CASNGEEELFF. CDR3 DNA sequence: TGTGCCAGCAATGGGGAGGAGGAGCTGTTTTTT.

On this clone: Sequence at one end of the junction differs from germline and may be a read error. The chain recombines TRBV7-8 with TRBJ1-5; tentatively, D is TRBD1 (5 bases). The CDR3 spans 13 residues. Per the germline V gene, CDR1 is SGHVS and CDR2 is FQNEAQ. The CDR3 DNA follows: TGTGCCAGCAGCCCCGTGGAAGGACAACCCCAGAATTTT. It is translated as CASSPVEGQPQNF.

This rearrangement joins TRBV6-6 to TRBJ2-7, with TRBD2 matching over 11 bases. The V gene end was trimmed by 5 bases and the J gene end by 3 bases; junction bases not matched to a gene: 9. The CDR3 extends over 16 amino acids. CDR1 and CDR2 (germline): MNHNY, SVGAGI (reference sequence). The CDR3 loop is CASSTGRLAGIYEQYF. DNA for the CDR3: TGTGCCAGCAGTACCGGAAGACTAGCGGGAATCTACGAGCAGTACTTC.

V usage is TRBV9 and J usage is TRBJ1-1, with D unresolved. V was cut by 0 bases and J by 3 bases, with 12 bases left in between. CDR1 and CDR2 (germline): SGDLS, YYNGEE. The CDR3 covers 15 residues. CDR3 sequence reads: CASSVAEQMDTEAFF. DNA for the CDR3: TGTGCCAGCAGCGTAGCTGAACAGATGGACACTGAAGCTTTCTTT.